These 24 T cell receptor beta chains share one sample of origin, sequenced in a study of radiotherapy plus CTLA-4 blockade in lung cancer. Sequenced by immunoSEQ multiplex PCR; TCRdb stores in-frame clones only, minus some. The repertoire has roughly 73,000 clones, around 87% of them found once; the top ten carry around two fifths. This specimen was peripheral blood, taken from a patient treated with radiotherapy plus ipilimumab. The source is a human donor with non-small cell lung cancer that progressed on radiotherapy plus ipilimumab.

This clone showed up just once. The rearrangement links TRBV2 to TRBJ2-7, with a weak D call TRBD2 (6 bases). The CDR3 is made up of 14 amino acids. Between the trimmed V and J ends, which lost 5 bases and 3 bases, there was a span of 14 bases. Germline CDR1 and CDR2: SNHLY and FYNNEI. CDR3 in DNA: TGTGCCAGCAGTTCCGGGACTCAAAACTACGAGCAGTACTTC. It yields the protein CASSSGTQNYEQYF.

The J gene is TRBJ1-1, the V gene TRBV28; D uncertain. Germline CDR1 and CDR2: MDHEN and SYDVKM. CDR3 size: 14 residues. V lost 5 bases to trimming and J lost 1 base, with 11 bases between them. The CDR3 protein is CASSPWTENTEAFF. The CDR3 nucleotides read TGTGCCAGCAGTCCCTGGACCGAGAACACTGAAGCTTTCTTT.

V usage is TRBV6-6 and J usage is TRBJ2-1; TRBD2 matches at 9 bases. The length of the CDR3 is 16 residues. J gave up 5 bases and V 2 bases, and 7 bases lay outside the gene matches. Germline V gene lookup returns CDR1 MNHNY and CDR2 SVGAGI (reference sequence). The CDR3 DNA reads as TGTGCCAGCAGTTACGGGGCGGGAGGGTTTGACAATGAGCAGTTCTTC. It codes for CASSYGAGGFDNEQFF.

Here the CDR3 DNA reads TGTGCCAGCAGCTTAGACTTGTCCTACGAGCAGTACGTC. Amino acid sequence: CASSLDLSYEQYV. This rearrangement joins TRBV7-9 to TRBJ2-7; D not resolved. V dropped 1 base and J dropped 1 base, with 5 bases sitting between them. This CDR3 has 13 residues. The germline V gene encodes CDR1 SEHNR and CDR2 FQNEAQ (reference sequence).

This clone was seen only a few times. The chain recombines TRBV7-3 with TRBJ1-1; the match to TRBD1 covers 8 bases. Germline V gene lookup returns CDR1 SGHTA and CDR2 FQGTGA. This CDR3 comprises 14 residues. Unmatched junction bases numbered 0, after V lost 2 bases and J lost 1 base. This chain's CDR3 is CASSLQGANTEAFF. The CDR3 nucleotides are TGTGCCAGCAGCTTACAGGGGGCGAACACTGAAGCTTTCTTT.

This chain links TRBV15 with TRBJ1-1; 7 nucleotides match TRBD1. V lost 4 bases and J lost 5; bases outside the gene matches: 7. This CDR3 is 14 amino acids long. Germline V gives CDR1 LNHNV, CDR2 YYDKDF (reference sequence). This chain's CDR3 is CATSIGAGGTEAFF. CDR3 DNA: TGTGCCACCAGCATCGGTGCAGGGGGGACTGAAGCTTTCTTT. Filled out from reference TRBV15 and TRBJ1-1, the complete variable domain reads DAMVIQNPRYQVTQFGKPVTLSCSQTLNHNVMYWYQQKSSQAPKLLFHYYDKDFNNEADTPDNFQSRRPNTSFCFLDIRSPGLGDTAMYLCATSIGAGGTEAFFGQGTRLTVV.

The chain employs TRBV9 and TRBJ2-1; tentatively, D is TRBD1 (6 bases). Per germline, CDR1 SGDLS and CDR2 YYNGEE. The CDR3 runs 16 residues. The V end was cut by 4 bases, the J end by 0 bases, with 14 bases between. CDR3 nucleotide sequence: TGTGCCAGCAGCCCCCGGGACATACTCTCCTACAATGAGCAGTTCTTC. Translating gives CASSPRDILSYNEQFF.

This rearrangement joins TRBV29-1 to TRBJ2-7; D is unresolved. V lost 1 base and J lost 4, with 5 bases in between. This CDR3 has 11 amino acids. CDR1 is SQVTM, CDR2 ANQGSEA, per germline. The CDR3 region has the DNA TGCAGCGTTGAAGGACCTTACGAGCAGTACTTC. Its translation is CSVEGPYEQYF.

The CDR3, as DNA: TGTGCCAGCACCCGGACAGGGTCGAATGAGCAGTTCTTC. The encoded protein is CASTRTGSNEQFF. This chain joins TRBV6-5 and TRBJ2-1; 8 nucleotides match TRBD1. The germline CDR1 and CDR2 sequences are MNHEY and SVGAGI. The CDR3 runs 13 residues. The ends lost 7 bases at V and 7 bases at J; junction bases unmatched: 6.

The chain uses TRBV6-1 and TRBJ1-1, with D possibly being TRBD1 (6 bases). This CDR3 contains 14 residues. Looked up from germline, CDR1 is MNHNS and CDR2 is SASEGT. The V gene lost 5 bases and the J gene lost 4 bases, with 14 bases spanning the gap. The CDR3 DNA reads as TGTGCCAGCAGTTATAGAGGGGGTGGCACTGAAGCTTTCTTT. Amino acids: CASSYRGGGTEAFF.

The V and J genes are TRBV5-6 and TRBJ2-5, with D tentatively TRBD1 (6 bases). V was clipped by 3 bases and J by 4 bases, with 22 bases between them. Germline V CDR1 and CDR2: SGHDT, YYEEEE. This CDR3 is built from 17 residues. CDR3 DNA sequence: TGTGCCAGCAGCTCTACAGGGAAAGTGGGGAAGAGAGAGACCCAGTACTTC. It is translated as CASSSTGKVGKRETQYF.

CDR3 nucleotides: TGTGCCAGCAGCACCGCCGTGGGGACCGGGGAGCTGTTTTTT. Protein product: CASSTAVGTGELFF. The rearrangement links TRBV7-3 to TRBJ2-2; D unresolved. The CDR3 is made up of 14 amino acids. The germline gives CDR1 SGHTA, CDR2 FQGTGA. V dropped 5 bases and J dropped 5 bases, with 12 bases sitting between them.

This chain's CDR3 is CSAGGGPLSEQYF. In DNA, the CDR3 is TGCAGCGCCGGGGGAGGACCCCTCTCCGAGCAGTACTTC. The chain recombines TRBV29-1 with TRBJ2-7, with D perhaps TRBD2 (6 bases). V shed 7 bases and J shed 6 bases, with 19 bases lying between them. Germline assignment: CDR1 SQVTM and CDR2 ANQGSEA. This CDR3 region has 13 residues.

V usage is TRBV6-1 and J usage is TRBJ2-7, with 9 bases aligning to TRBD2. Looked up from germline, CDR1 is MNHNS and CDR2 is SASEGT. J lost 1 base, V lost 10 bases, and 8 bases had no gene match. There are 14 residues in the CDR3. Written as DNA, the CDR3 is TGTGCCACCCGAACAGCGGGAGGATCCTACGAGCAGTACTTC. Translation gives CATRTAGGSYEQYF.

This sequence joins TRBV7-9 and TRBJ2-5; D not certain. The CDR3 covers 11 residues. Trimming left V 4 bases short and J 5 bases short, with 5 bases between. Looked up from germline, CDR1 is SEHNR and CDR2 is FQNEAQ (reference sequence). The CDR3 DNA sequence: TGTGCCAGCAGCTCACGGGAGACCCAGTACTTC. It translates to CASSSRETQYF.

This chain's CDR3 is CASSPTGAPSNYGYTF. The CDR3 coding sequence is TGTGCCAGTAGCCCGACAGGGGCACCATCCAACTATGGCTACACCTTC. The J gene is TRBJ1-2, the V gene TRBV19, with TRBD1 matching 8 bases. This CDR3 contains 16 residues. V was clipped by 6 bases and J by 2 bases; unmatched bases: 11. Germline lookup yields CDR1 LNHDA and CDR2 SQIVND (reference sequence).

The chain links TRBV5-1 to TRBJ1-3; 9 bases match TRBD1. The CDR3 loop spans 16 amino acids. J was trimmed by 0 bases and V by 3 bases; bases with no gene match: 4. Germline V gene lookup returns CDR1 SGHRS and CDR2 YFSETQ. The CDR3 sequence is CASSSLQGASGNTIYF. The CDR3 DNA reads TGCGCCAGCAGCTCACTACAGGGGGCCTCTGGAAACACCATATATTTT.

V and J are TRBV7-2 and TRBJ2-2, with a tentative D call TRBD2 (6 bases). The CDR3 totals 13 residues. V dropped 8 bases and J dropped 4 bases, with 11 bases sitting between them. The germline CDR1 and CDR2 sequences are SGHTA and FQGNSA. The CDR3 DNA follows: TGTGCCAGCGGGCGGGGTACCACCGGGGAGCTGTTTTTT. As protein: CASGRGTTGELFF. Combining the CDR3 with reference TRBV7-2 and TRBJ2-2 gives the whole variable domain GAGVSQSPSNKVTEKGKDVELRCDPISGHTALYWYRQSLGQGLEFLIYFQGNSAPDKSGLPSDRFSAERTGGSVSTLTIQRTQQEDSAVYLCASGRGTTGELFFGEGSRLTVL.

The chain links TRBV18 to TRBJ2-7; D gene ambiguous. The length of the CDR3 is 12 residues. Trimming removed 3 bases at V and 2 bases at J, with 5 bases between. Germline V gene data show CDR1 as KGHSH and CDR2 as LQKENI. CDR3 DNA: TGTGCCAGCTCACCCGACACCTACGAGCAGTACTTC. It encodes CASSPDTYEQYF.

This chain joins TRBV29-1 and TRBJ2-1; 8 bases agree with TRBD1. CDR3 length: 13 amino acids. The V and J ends lost 2 bases and 9 bases, in that order; junction bases with no gene match: 6. In germline, CDR1 is SQVTM, CDR2 ANQGSEA. CDR3 protein: CSVERQGAGEQFF. The CDR3 DNA follows: TGCAGCGTTGAACGGCAGGGGGCCGGTGAGCAGTTCTTC.

The chain is built from TRBV6-4 and TRBJ1-1, with D unclear. Germline V gene sequence: CDR1 MRHNA, CDR2 SNTAGT. The CDR3 totals 14 residues. V lost 7 bases and J lost 2, with 14 bases in between. Here the CDR3 reads CASKNSPGNTEAFF. In DNA, the CDR3 is TGTGCCAGCAAAAATTCCCCCGGTAACACTGAAGCTTTCTTT.

Concerning this clone itself: The junction departs from germline at one end; a sequencing error may be responsible. The chain uses TRBV7-2 and TRBJ2-7; possible D gene TRBD2, 6 bases. CDR3 length equals 13 residues. In germline, CDR1 is SGHTA, CDR2 FQGNSA. CDR3: CASSLGGTDEQHF. The CDR3 DNA reads TGTGCCAGCAGCTTAGGGGGGACTGACGAGCAGCACTTC.

Turning to this clone: Distinct nucleotide sequences in the sample also encode this CDR3. The chain is built from TRBV4-1 and TRBJ1-2; TRBD1 matches 9 bases. This CDR3 is built from 14 residues. With 1 base clipped from V and 8 bases from J, the junction kept 5 bases outside the gene matches. Germline V gene data show CDR1 as MGHRA and CDR2 as YSYEKL. Written as DNA, the CDR3 is TGCGCCAGCAGCCAAGCAGGGACAGGGTTAGGCTACACCTTC. Translated: CASSQAGTGLGYTF.

The V gene is TRBV7-9, the J gene TRBJ2-1; 8 positions match TRBD1. The CDR3 consists of 17 residues. With 5 bases clipped from V and 6 bases from J, the junction kept 15 bases outside the gene matches. Germline V gene lookup returns CDR1 SEHNR and CDR2 FQNEAQ (reference sequence). The CDR3 loop reads CASSKGVVTGVFNEQFF. The CDR3 DNA sequence: TGTGCCAGCAGCAAAGGTGTAGTGACAGGGGTTTTCAATGAGCAGTTCTTC.